The subject of this entry is one TCR beta chain. Its antigen is as yet unknown. Time point denoted: week 35, safety follow-up. A 20-mer mutant IDH1 peptide at 300 ug was injected subcutaneously with topical imiquimod. Germline CDR1 SGHNT, CDR2 YENEEA. This CDR3 region has 13 residues. Deletions cut 5 bases from V and 1 base from J, with 8 bases between. This specimen comes from a study of a mutant IDH1 vaccine in newly diagnosed glioma. Study in general: Most patients had received both radiotherapy and temozolomide, the prior options being radiotherapy, temozolomide, or both.

Repertoires were generated with immunoSEQ multiplex PCR, while TCRdb's copy carries only in-frame clones and drops some. The sample carries approximately 30,000 clones, more than 60% recorded once. The TCR sequence derives from a man aged 50-60 years with glioma. Sequences were derived from PBMCs, sampled from a glioma patient whose treatment included an IDH1 peptide vaccine. The chain couples TRBV11-3 to TRBJ1-1; D is ambiguous. As DNA, the CDR3 is TGTGCCAGCAGCGTAGTGGCGAACACTGAAGCTTTCTTT. Its protein product is CASSVVANTEAFF.